Following are 15 T cell receptor beta chains from one sample sequenced in a study of CD8+ T cells in alopecia areata. It was cDNA, reverse transcribed from extracted RNA, that served as the sequencing template. Sequencing was performed with immunoSEQ multiplex PCR; in TCRdb, only in-frame clones are kept and a portion is missing. This table has around 190,000 clones, about three fifths appearing once. The treatment was: oral pan-JAK inhibitor, 5-10 mg twice daily. Sequencing was performed on CD4+ T cells sorted from blood, taken at week 24, from a patient treated with tofacitinib. The origin of the receptors is a human donor with alopecia areata.

The V and J genes are TRBV7-2 and TRBJ1-5, with D hard to call. Trimming cost V 0 bases and J 3 bases, with 9 bases left between them. Germline V CDR1 and CDR2: SGHTA, FQGNSA. CDR3 size: 15 residues. CDR3 in amino acids: CASSLARGDNQPQHF. For the CDR3, the DNA is TGTGCCAGCAGCTTAGCACGCGGGGACAATCAGCCCCAGCATTTT.

This sequence joins TRBV30 and TRBJ1-4; D not certain. CDR3 length: 13 amino acids. The V gene lost 4 bases and the J gene lost 4 bases, with 10 bases spanning the gap. In germline, CDR1 is GTSNPN, CDR2 SVGIG (reference sequence). CDR3 sequence reads: CAWKRTLNEKLFF. The CDR3 DNA follows: TGTGCCTGGAAACGGACGCTTAATGAAAAACTGTTTTTT.

The gene calls are TRBV29-1 and TRBJ1-1, with D possibly TRBD1 on 6 matching bases. The CDR3 has 11 amino acids. Trimming cost V 8 bases and J 5 bases, with 12 bases left between them. Looked up from germline, CDR1 is SQVTM and CDR2 is ANQGSEA. The CDR3 protein is CSPKQGTEAFF. Written as DNA, the CDR3 is TGCAGCCCGAAACAGGGAACTGAAGCTTTCTTT. Combining the CDR3 with reference TRBV29-1 and TRBJ1-1 gives the whole variable domain SAVISQKPSRDICQRGTSLTIQCQVDSQVTMMFWYRQQPGQSLTLIATANQGSEATYESGFVIDKFPISRPNLTFSTLTVSNMSPEDSSIYLCSPKQGTEAFFGQGTRLTVV.

This clone came up a few times. CDR3 sequence reads: CASSLVPDKYNEQFF. In nucleotides, the CDR3 is TGCGCCAGCAGCTTGGTTCCCGACAAGTACAATGAGCAGTTCTTC. The chain uses TRBV5-1 and TRBJ2-1, with D uncertain. In germline, CDR1 is SGHRS, CDR2 YFSETQ. Trimming removed 0 bases from V and 4 bases from J, with 11 bases in between. This CDR3 is built from 15 residues. The whole variable domain, remainder taken from reference TRBV5-1 and TRBJ2-1, is KAGVTQTPRYLIKTRGQQVTLSCSPISGHRSVSWYQQTPGQGLQFLFEYFSETQRNKGNFPGRFSGRQFSNSRSEMNVSTLELGDSALYLCASSLVPDKYNEQFFGPGTRLTVL.

This sequence joins TRBV6-1 and TRBJ1-1, with a tentative D call TRBD1 (5 bases). Looked up from germline, CDR1 is MNHNS and CDR2 is SASEGT. This CDR3 spans 13 amino acids. Trimming took off 4 bases at V and 6 bases at J, with 12 bases between the two ends. CDR3 DNA sequence: TGTGCCAGCAGTGCCTGGGGGAGTGCTGAAGCTTTCTTT. Amino acid sequence: CASSAWGSAEAFF.

This clone was seen ten or more times. This rearrangement joins TRBV5-4 to TRBJ2-5; TRBD2 matches 16 bases. The CDR3 covers 17 residues. Germline trimming cut 4 bases from V and 1 base from J; bases unmatched to any gene: 4. Germline loops: CDR1 SGHNT, CDR2 YYREEE (reference sequence). The CDR3 loop reads CASSTGTSGGAQETQYF. CDR3 nucleotides: TGTGCCAGCAGCACCGGGACTAGCGGGGGGGCCCAAGAGACCCAGTACTTC. The full variable domain, its missing parts supplied by reference TRBV5-4 and TRBJ2-5, is ETGVTQSPTHLIKTRGQQVTLRCSSQSGHNTVSWYQQALGQGPQFIFQYYREEENGRGNFPPRFSGLQFPNYSSELNVNALELDDSALYLCASSTGTSGGAQETQYFGPGTRLLVL.

The chain recombines TRBV29-1 with TRBJ2-3; D gene uncertain. V was trimmed by 7 bases and J by 0 bases, leaving 8 bases between them. The CDR3 sequence is 12 residues long. Germline assignment: CDR1 SQVTM and CDR2 ANQGSEA. CDR3 coding DNA: TGCAGCGGCCTCCGAAGCACAGATACGCAGTATTTT. Encoded protein: CSGLRSTDTQYF.

V is TRBV30 and J is TRBJ1-2, with TRBD1 matching over 9 bases. V was pared by 6 bases and J by 0 bases, with 11 bases of the junction left unmatched. Germline V lookup: CDR1 GTSNPN, CDR2 SVGIG (reference sequence). The CDR3 is 16 amino acids. In nucleotides, the CDR3 is TGTGCCTGTTCCCTGCTGGGGACAGGGTCTAACTATGGCTACACCTTC. Translating gives CACSLLGTGSNYGYTF.

This clone came up a few times. The V gene is TRBV19, the J gene TRBJ1-6, with a weak D call TRBD1 (6 bases). The V end was cut by 7 bases, the J end by 8 bases, with 12 bases between. Germline V gene data show CDR1 as LNHDA and CDR2 as SQIVND (reference sequence). This CDR3 has 13 amino acids. The CDR3 DNA reads as TGTGCCAGTAACAGGGAAGGCTATTCACCCCTCCACTTT. This codes for CASNREGYSPLHF.

This chain uses TRBV30 with TRBJ1-1; tentatively, D is TRBD1 (5 bases). CDR1 and CDR2 (germline): GTSNPN, SVGIG (reference sequence). The CDR3 has 14 amino acids. Trimming left V 2 bases short and J 3 bases short, with 13 bases between. The CDR3 region has the DNA TGTGCCTGGAGTACCATTGGGGGGGACACTGAAGCTTTCTTT. Its translation: CAWSTIGGDTEAFF.

V usage is TRBV5-1 and J usage is TRBJ2-7; 10 nucleotides match TRBD2. Losses at the gene ends were 3 bases for V and 5 bases for J; bases not matched to a gene: 8. The CDR3 extends over 15 amino acids. The germline V gene has CDR1 SGHRS and CDR2 YFSETQ. This chain's CDR3 is CASSSRAGGLDEQYF. In DNA form, the CDR3 reads TGCGCCAGCAGCTCACGAGCGGGGGGGCTAGACGAGCAGTACTTC.

V usage is TRBV25-1 and J usage is TRBJ2-5; a possible D gene is TRBD1 (6 bases). The V and J ends lost 6 bases and 3 bases respectively, with 14 bases between them. The CDR3 totals 14 residues. From germline, CDR1 is MGHDK and CDR2 SYGVNS. CDR3 residues: CASRDSYREETQYF. The CDR3 DNA is TGTGCCAGCAGGGACAGCTATCGAGAAGAGACCCAGTACTTC.

V usage is TRBV30 and J usage is TRBJ1-1; D not certain. This CDR3 is 13 amino acids long. The V gene lost 3 bases and the J gene lost 11 bases, with 19 bases spanning the gap. Germline-derived CDR1 and CDR2 are GTSNPN and SVGIG (reference sequence). CDR3 in amino acids: CAWRTIQTVVAFF. The CDR3 region has the DNA TGTGCCTGGAGGACAATTCAGACCGTGGTCGCTTTCTTT.

The chain has TRBV2 and TRBJ1-1, with unresolved D. The CDR3 is made up of 14 amino acids. V was pared by 8 bases and J by 3 bases, with 16 bases between. Germline lookup yields CDR1 SNHLY and CDR2 FYNNEI. The CDR3 region is CASSSLTQDTEAFF. CDR3 bases: TGTGCCAGCTCGTCCCTGACTCAGGACACTGAAGCTTTCTTT.

This clone was recorded only once. The J gene is TRBJ2-7, the V gene TRBV30; 7 nucleotides line up with TRBD1. V gave up 4 bases and J gave up 0 bases; unmatched junction bases: 6. The CDR3 spans 14 residues. CDR1 is GTSNPN and CDR2 is SVGIG in the germline V gene (reference sequence). The CDR3 coding sequence is TGTGCCTGGACCCCGACAGGGTACTCCTACGAGCAGTACTTC. It specifies CAWTPTGYSYEQYF.